This entry lists 6 T cell receptor beta chains sequenced from one sample in a study of CXCR3-negative and CXCR3-positive naive CD8 T cells. Overall study findings and caveats: CXCR3-negative naive cells had less hydrophobic TRB CDR3s than did CXCR3-positive naive cells.

Antigen specificity for these receptors is unknown. The method, 5' RACE with UMI labels, was used to prepare the TRB cDNA libraries. No DNA is given; TCRdb re-called the 5' RACE reads and lists each CDR3 protein once. This sample's table has about 51,000 distinct CDR3 sequences. Sequencing input: naive CXCR3+ CD8+ T cells from blood. Indicated subset: CD45RO-CCR7+CD27+CD95- naive CD8+ T cells expressing CXCR3 (TNR3+). Receptors were obtained from a human donor in good health. Some clones in this sample may be carry-over from other donors' samples.

V usage is TRBV7-9 and J usage is TRBJ2-7; TCRdb picks TRBD1, but there is no DNA to check that call. The CDR3 sequence is 15 residues long. CDR1 is SEHNR and CDR2 is FQNEAQ in the germline V gene (reference sequence). CDR3 amino acids: CASSLSGTGFAEQYF.

The genes are TRBV7-6 and TRBJ2-3. The germline gives CDR1 SGHVS, CDR2 FNYEAQ. The CDR3 runs to 16 residues. CDR3: CASSLRLAASTDTQYF.

This chain uses TRBV7-6 with TRBJ2-7. The germline gives CDR1 SGHVS, CDR2 FNYEAQ. The CDR3 is 14 amino acids. This CDR3 reads CASSSVGGSYEQYF.

This chain links TRBV11-3 with TRBJ1-3. This CDR3 has 14 residues. Germline V CDR1 and CDR2: SGHNT, YENEEA. The CDR3 reads CASSLGPSGNTIYF.

This chain connects TRBV29-1 to TRBJ2-7; as DNA is missing, the TRBD1 call by TCRdb cannot be tested. The CDR3 spans 15 residues. CDR1 and CDR2 (germline): SQVTM, ANQGSEA. This CDR3 is CSVEDTQGAVYEQYF.

The J gene is TRBJ1-1, the V gene TRBV4-3. The CDR3 has 15 amino acids. The germline V gene encodes CDR1 LGHNA and CDR2 YSLEER. The CDR3 loop reads CASSTSRFMNTEAFF.